Listed here are 23 T cell receptor beta chains from one sample, sequenced in a study of cytomegalovirus exposure and HLA in healthy donors. The PCR employed 60 Vbeta primers together with 13 Jbeta primers. Generated by immunoSEQ multiplex PCR, the TCRdb table keeps only in-frame clones and is missing some. The profile shows under 90,000 clones, 80% to 90% of them singletons. The sample comprised PBMCs. The origin of the receptors is a man aged 18 to 30 in good health and CMV-seronegative.

The chain recombines TRBV28 with TRBJ2-7; 9 nucleotides agree with TRBD2. Trimming removed 6 bases from V and 0 bases from J; junction bases left unmatched: 6. The CDR3 is made up of 15 amino acids. Looked up from germline, CDR1 is MDHEN and CDR2 is SYDVKM. CDR3 bases: TGTGCCAGCAGCCCCCTAGCGGGACGCTCCTACGAGCAGTACTTC. Encoded protein: CASSPLAGRSYEQYF.

The chain recombines TRBV28 with TRBJ1-2; 7 bases match TRBD1. V lost 3 bases, J lost 8 bases, and 6 bases stayed unmatched. This CDR3 contains 13 residues. From germline, CDR1 is MDHEN and CDR2 SYDVKM. CDR3 nucleotides: TGTGCCAGCAGTTTTAGACAGGGAATCGGCTACACCTTC. It encodes CASSFRQGIGYTF.

This rearrangement joins TRBV14 to TRBJ2-3; a weak D match, TRBD2 (6 bases). This CDR3 is built from 20 residues. Trimming stripped 0 bases from V and 2 bases from J, with 24 bases between. Per germline, CDR1 SGHDN and CDR2 FVKESK. The CDR3 is CASSQDKRFGSWGTTDTQYF. The CDR3 coding sequence is TGTGCCAGCAGCCAAGATAAAAGGTTCGGGAGTTGGGGGACCACAGATACGCAGTATTTT.

The chain links TRBV19 to TRBJ2-3, with D tentatively TRBD1 (5 bases). The germline V gene has CDR1 LNHDA and CDR2 SQIVND (reference sequence). The CDR3 totals 12 residues. Trimming left V 10 bases short and J 4 bases short, with 12 bases between. CDR3 amino acids: CATKRGPDTQYF. The DNA of the CDR3 is TGTGCCACCAAAAGGGGTCCAGATACGCAGTATTTT.

This chain connects TRBV5-5 to TRBJ2-7; D perhaps matches TRBD2 (5 bases). This CDR3 contains 13 residues. Between the trimmed V and J ends, which lost 5 bases and 7 bases, there was a span of 16 bases. Germline assignment: CDR1 SGHKS and CDR2 YYEKEE (reference sequence). The CDR3 DNA follows: TGTGCCAGCAGATTAGGACTTGGTGGGGAGCAGTACTTC. Residues: CASRLGLGGEQYF. Variable domain in full (rest from reference TRBV5-5 and TRBJ2-7): DAGVTQSPTHLIKTRGQQVTLRCSPISGHKSVSWYQQVLGQGPQFIFQYYEKEERGRGNFPDRFSARQFPNYSSELNVNALLLGDSALYLCASRLGLGGEQYFGPGTRLTVT.

V is TRBV18 and J is TRBJ1-5; D ambiguous. The CDR3 runs 14 residues. V lost 3 bases and J 2 bases, leaving 8 bases between the germline ends. The V gene's germline CDR1 is KGHSH and CDR2 LQKENI. The CDR3 protein is CASSPWQGNQPQHF. DNA of the CDR3: TGTGCCAGCTCACCCTGGCAGGGCAATCAGCCCCAGCATTTT.

The chain has TRBV28 and TRBJ1-1; 9 bases fit TRBD1. There are 14 residues in the CDR3. J was trimmed by 2 bases and V by 5 bases; bases with no gene match: 3. Looked up from germline, CDR1 is MDHEN and CDR2 is SYDVKM. For the CDR3, the DNA is TGTGCCAGCAGTCCGGACAGGGGCAACACTGAAGCTTTCTTT. Translated, it gives CASSPDRGNTEAFF.

The chain couples TRBV7-2 to TRBJ2-2, with TRBD2 identical over 14 bases. Trimming at V came to 5 bases and at J to 9 bases, leaving 5 bases not matched to a gene. This CDR3 contains 15 residues. CDR1 and CDR2 (germline): SGHTA, FQGNSA. DNA of the CDR3: TGTGCCAGCAGCCCGACTAGCGGGAGGGCACGGGAGCTGTTTTTT. Protein sequence: CASSPTSGRARELFF.

This rearrangement joins TRBV5-1 to TRBJ2-7; 8 bases map to TRBD2. The J segment lost 2 bases and the V segment lost 4 bases, leaving 5 bases of the junction unmatched. The CDR3 has 14 amino acids. Germline V gene lookup returns CDR1 SGHRS and CDR2 YFSETQ. The CDR3 nucleotides read TGCGCCAGCAGCAACCCGACTAGCGCCTACGAGCAGTACTTC. Its protein is CASSNPTSAYEQYF. Full variable domain (missing parts from reference TRBV5-1 and TRBJ2-7): KAGVTQTPRYLIKTRGQQVTLSCSPISGHRSVSWYQQTPGQGLQFLFEYFSETQRNKGNFPGRFSGRQFSNSRSEMNVSTLELGDSALYLCASSNPTSAYEQYFGPGTRLTVT.

The J gene is TRBJ2-3, the V gene TRBV4-3, with D maybe TRBD2 (6 bases). From germline, CDR1 is LGHNA and CDR2 YSLEER. The CDR3 contains 15 residues. V lost 2 bases and J lost 2, with 11 bases in between. The CDR3 loop is CASSQLALATDTQYF. The CDR3 DNA is TGCGCCAGCAGCCAACTAGCGCTAGCCACAGATACGCAGTATTTT.

The genes are TRBV28 and TRBJ1-6; D perhaps matches TRBD1 (5 bases). There are 16 residues in the CDR3. Trimming pared 3 bases from V and 0 bases from J, leaving 9 bases between. Per germline, CDR1 MDHEN and CDR2 SYDVKM. The CDR3 nucleotides read TGTGCCAGCAGTTTGCGACAGAGCTCCTATAATTCACCCCTCCACTTT. Its translation: CASSLRQSSYNSPLHF. The full variable domain, completed using reference TRBV28 and TRBJ1-6, is DVKVTQSSRYLVKRTGEKVFLECVQDMDHENMFWYRQDPGLGLRLIYFSYDVKMKEKGDIPEGYSVSREKKERFSLILESASTNQTSMYLCASSLRQSSYNSPLHFGNGTRLTVT.

The chain is built from TRBV9 and TRBJ2-1, with D unresolved. V lost 4 bases to trimming and J lost 9 bases, with 14 bases between them. Germline CDR1 SGDLS, CDR2 YYNGEE. This CDR3 spans 13 amino acids. CDR3 sequence reads: CASSHAPGREQFF. The DNA of the CDR3 is TGTGCCAGCAGCCATGCCCCTGGGCGTGAGCAGTTCTTC.

The chain is built from TRBV6-6 and TRBJ2-2, with TRBD2 identical over 13 bases. Germline loops: CDR1 MNHNY, CDR2 SVGAGI (reference sequence). The CDR3 runs to 16 residues. Trimming cost V 6 bases and J 6 bases; bases outside gene matches: 7. The DNA of the CDR3 is TGTGCCAGCAGCGGACTAGCGGGAGCGGGTTCCGGGGAGCTGTTTTTT. Translated: CASSGLAGAGSGELFF.

The sample holds one count of this clone. The J gene is TRBJ2-2, the V gene TRBV5-6; D is perhaps TRBD2 (5 bases). V shed 4 bases and J shed 6 bases, with 10 bases lying between them. This CDR3 has 13 residues. The germline V gene encodes CDR1 SGHDT and CDR2 YYEEEE. CDR3 loop: CASSTLVSGELFF. The CDR3, as DNA: TGTGCCAGCAGCACACTAGTGTCCGGGGAGCTGTTTTTT.

Remarks on this clone: The DNA is left out, because the CDR3 cannot be placed on it with certainty; the CDR3 is given as TCRdb lists it. The rearrangement joins TRBV2 to TRBJ2-1; the listed D gene, TRBD2, was not tested against the DNA. Inclusive of both ends, the CDR3 amounts to 18 amino acids. CDR1 SNHLY and CDR2 FYNNEI come from the germline V gene. CDR3 amino acids: CASSELGVASGSEGTPFF.

The CDR3 protein is CASSIIGTASTDTQYF. CDR3 nucleotide sequence: TGTGCCAGTAGTATTATTGGGACAGCTAGCACAGATACGCAGTATTTT. This chain links TRBV19 with TRBJ2-3; TRBD1 agrees at 7 bases. The length of the CDR3 is 16 residues. Germline V gene sequence: CDR1 LNHDA, CDR2 SQIVND (reference sequence). The ends lost 3 bases at V and 0 bases at J; junction bases unmatched: 6.

This clone was picked up a small number of times. The chain recombines TRBV9 with TRBJ2-1; 9 nucleotides align to TRBD1. Germline CDR1 reads SGDLS; CDR2 reads YYNGEE. V lost 3 bases and J lost 5; bases outside the gene matches: 6. This CDR3 comprises 15 residues. The CDR3 DNA sequence: TGTGCCAGCAGCGCCCGGGACAGGGTTGACAATGAGCAGTTCTTC. Protein product: CASSARDRVDNEQFF.

The rearrangement links TRBV7-9 to TRBJ1-5, with a weak D call TRBD1 (6 bases). Germline values: CDR1 SEHNR, CDR2 FQNEAQ (reference sequence). The CDR3 is 14 residues long. Trimming took 0 bases from V and 7 from J, leaving 10 bases between them. CDR3 sequence: CASSLAEGGQPQHF. CDR3 DNA: TGTGCCAGCAGCTTAGCGGAGGGGGGGCAGCCCCAGCATTTT.

This clone was seen just once. The gene calls are TRBV6-1 and TRBJ1-5, with 7 bases identical to TRBD1. The length of the CDR3 is 13 residues. Germline V lookup: CDR1 MNHNS, CDR2 SASEGT. V lost 10 bases, J lost 1 base, and 4 bases stayed unmatched. The CDR3 bases are TGTGCCACCGCGGGACAGAGCAATCAGCCCCAGCATTTT. Encoded protein: CATAGQSNQPQHF.

The chain combines TRBV27 with TRBJ1-1; maybe TRBD1 (6 bases). Germline V lookup: CDR1 MNHEY, CDR2 SMNVEV (reference sequence). V shed 3 bases and J shed 5 bases, with 22 bases lying between them. This CDR3 has 17 amino acids. CDR3 DNA: TGTGCCAGCAGTTTGTTACAGGGAAGGTGGAAGTCTACTGAAGCTTTCTTT. Its translation: CASSLLQGRWKSTEAFF.

The chain links TRBV7-2 to TRBJ1-4; D gene ambiguous. The CDR3 totals 13 residues. V lost 1 base and J lost 4, with 4 bases in between. Germline values: CDR1 SGHTA, CDR2 FQGNSA. The DNA of the CDR3 is TGTGCCAGCAGCTTAGGCAGTAATGAAAAACTGTTTTTT. Translating it yields CASSLGSNEKLFF. Full variable domain (missing parts from reference TRBV7-2 and TRBJ1-4): GAGVSQSPSNKVTEKGKDVELRCDPISGHTALYWYRQSLGQGLEFLIYFQGNSAPDKSGLPSDRFSAERTGGSVSTLTIQRTQQEDSAVYLCASSLGSNEKLFFGSGTQLSVL.

This clone was counted a few times. The chain employs TRBV18 and TRBJ2-3, with 7 nucleotides matching TRBD1. The germline CDR1 and CDR2 sequences are KGHSH and LQKENI. There are 16 residues in the CDR3. V dropped 0 bases and J dropped 11; count of bases not matched to a gene: 14. Here the CDR3 reads CASSPPSLGQKREQYF. The CDR3 region has the DNA TGTGCCAGCTCACCACCTAGTTTGGGACAGAAGAGGGAGCAGTATTTT.

The chain employs TRBV4-2 and TRBJ2-7; 8 nucleotides align to TRBD1. CDR1 is LGHNA and CDR2 is YNFKEQ in the germline V gene. The V and J ends lost 0 bases and 2 bases, in that order; junction bases with no gene match: 6. The CDR3 has 16 residues. CDR3 sequence reads: CASSQEAGGVTYEQYF. In nucleotides, the CDR3 is TGTGCCAGCAGCCAAGAGGCAGGGGGCGTTACCTACGAGCAGTACTTC.